Shown below are 3 T cell receptor beta chains from a single sample sequenced in a study of blood T cell repertoires in COVID-19. Generated by immunoSEQ multiplex PCR, the TCRdb table keeps only in-frame clones and is missing some. The table includes around 320,000 clones, around nine tenths detected once. Sequencing was performed on PBMCs or T cells enriched from blood (not recorded which). These receptor sequences come from a woman aged 25 to 39 who had been exposed to COVID-19.

The chain recombines TRBV9 with TRBJ1-5; D not resolved. Trimming left V 4 bases short and J 0 bases short, with 8 bases between. Germline assignment: CDR1 SGDLS and CDR2 YYNGEE. There are 14 residues in the CDR3. In DNA, the CDR3 is TGTGCCAGCAGCCGGGGAAGTAGCAATCAGCCCCAGCATTTT. Residues: CASSRGSSNQPQHF. The whole variable domain, remainder taken from reference TRBV9 and TRBJ1-5, is DSGVTQTPKHLITATGQRVTLRCSPRSGDLSVYWYQQSLDQGLQFLIQYYNGEERAKGNILERFSAQQFPDLHSELNLSSLELGDSALYFCASSRGSSNQPQHFGDGTRLSIL.

This rearrangement joins TRBV7-6 to TRBJ1-3; the D gene is possibly TRBD1 (5 bases). This CDR3 is built from 15 residues. CDR1 and CDR2 from the germline V gene are SGHVS and FNYEAQ. V was shortened by 3 bases and J by 3 bases, with 12 bases between the two germline ends. In nucleotides, the CDR3 is TGTGCCAGCAGCTTGGGGCAGGGCCTTGGAAACACCATATATTTT. Its protein product is CASSLGQGLGNTIYF. The full variable domain, its missing parts supplied by reference TRBV7-6 and TRBJ1-3, is GAGVSQSPRYKVTKRGQDVALRCDPISGHVSLYWYRQALGQGPEFLTYFNYEAQQDKSGLPNDRFSAERPEGSISTLTIQRTEQRDSAMYRCASSLGQGLGNTIYFGEGSWLTVV.

The V call is TRBV9, the J call TRBJ2-5, with 8 bases lining up with TRBD2. Per germline, CDR1 SGDLS and CDR2 YYNGEE. The CDR3 length is 15 residues. J was trimmed by 7 bases and V by 4 bases; bases with no gene match: 12. In DNA form, the CDR3 reads TGTGCCAGCAGCCCCTCGGGAGGGAGCCGGGGGACCCAGTACTTC. It translates to CASSPSGGSRGTQYF.